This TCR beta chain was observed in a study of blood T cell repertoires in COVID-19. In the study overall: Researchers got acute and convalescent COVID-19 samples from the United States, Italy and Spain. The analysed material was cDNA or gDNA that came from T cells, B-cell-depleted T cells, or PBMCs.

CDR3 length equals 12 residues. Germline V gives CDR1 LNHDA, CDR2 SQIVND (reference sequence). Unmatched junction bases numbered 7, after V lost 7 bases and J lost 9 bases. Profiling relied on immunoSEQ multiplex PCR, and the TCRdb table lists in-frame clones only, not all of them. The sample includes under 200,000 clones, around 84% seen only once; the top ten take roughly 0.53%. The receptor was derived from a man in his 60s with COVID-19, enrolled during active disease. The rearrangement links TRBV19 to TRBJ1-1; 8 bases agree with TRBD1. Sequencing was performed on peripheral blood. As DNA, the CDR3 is TGTGCCAGTACCACAGGGGGGGGCCAAGCTTTCTTT. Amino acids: CASTTGGGQAFF.